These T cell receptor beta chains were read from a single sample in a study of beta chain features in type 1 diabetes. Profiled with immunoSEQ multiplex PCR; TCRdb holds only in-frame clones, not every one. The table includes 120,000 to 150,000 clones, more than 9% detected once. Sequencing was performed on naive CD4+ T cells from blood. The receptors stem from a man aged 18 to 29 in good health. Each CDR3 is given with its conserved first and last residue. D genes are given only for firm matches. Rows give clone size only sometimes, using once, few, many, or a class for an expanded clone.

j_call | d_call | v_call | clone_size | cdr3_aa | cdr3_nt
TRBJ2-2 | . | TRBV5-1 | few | CTSTWPTNTGELFF | TGCACCAGCACCTGGCCGACTAACACCGGGGAGCTGTTTTTT
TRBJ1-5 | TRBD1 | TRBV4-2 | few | CASSKDRGQQPQHF | TGTGCCAGCAGCAAAGACAGGGGGCAACAGCCCCAGCATTTT
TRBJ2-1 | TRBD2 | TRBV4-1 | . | CASSLRTSGKYNEQFF | TGCGCCAGCAGCCTAAGGACTAGCGGGAAATACAATGAGCAGTTCTTC
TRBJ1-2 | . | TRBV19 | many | CASSMAGSRGYTF | TGTGCCAGTAGTATGGCGGGCTCCCGTGGCTACACCTTC
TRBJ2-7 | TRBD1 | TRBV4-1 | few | CASSQDRDSYYEQYF | TGCGCCAGCAGCCAAGACCGGGACAGTTACTACGAGCAGTACTTC
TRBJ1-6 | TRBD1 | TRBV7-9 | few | CASSLGDRDNSPLHF | TGTGCCAGCAGCTTAGGGGACAGGGATAATTCACCCCTCCACTTT
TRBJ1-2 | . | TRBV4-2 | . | CASSQRGQQGARRYGYTF | TGTGCCAGCAGCCAAAGAGGACAACAAGGGGCGCGGAGATATGGCTACACCTTC
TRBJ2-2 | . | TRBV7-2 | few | CASSLRLVAGELFF | TGTGCCAGCAGCTTACGACTGGTGGCCGGGGAGCTGTTTTTT
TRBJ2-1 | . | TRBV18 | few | CASSPPGGNYNEQFF | TGTGCCAGCTCACCACCAGGGGGAAATTACAATGAGCAGTTCTTC
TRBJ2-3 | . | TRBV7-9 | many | CASSLHSRADTQYF | TGTGCCAGCAGCCTTCATTCGCGGGCAGATACGCAGTATTTT
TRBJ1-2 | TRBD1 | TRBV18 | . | CASSRDRGPDYGYTF | TGTGCCAGCTCAAGGGACAGGGGGCCTGACTATGGCTACACCTTC
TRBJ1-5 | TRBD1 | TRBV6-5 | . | CASSWDRDQPQHF | TGTGCCAGCAGCTGGGACAGGGATCAGCCCCAGCATTTT
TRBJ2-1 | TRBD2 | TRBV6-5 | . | CATTGAGGKGNEQFF | TGTGCCACAACGGGGGCGGGGGGAAAAGGGAATGAGCAGTTCTTC
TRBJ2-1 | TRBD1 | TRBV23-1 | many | CASSHLGQGRNEQFF | TGCGCCAGCAGTCATCTCGGACAGGGACGGAATGAGCAGTTCTTC
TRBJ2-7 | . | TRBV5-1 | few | CASSTLGSYEQYF | TGCGCCAGCAGCACACTAGGGTCCTACGAGCAGTACTTC
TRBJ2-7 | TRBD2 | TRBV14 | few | CASSPPWPSGGYEQYF | TGTGCCAGCAGCCCCCCGTGGCCTAGCGGGGGATACGAGCAGTACTTC
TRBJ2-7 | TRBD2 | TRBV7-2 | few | CASSPKGLAGGFQVPYF | TGTGCCAGCAGCCCCAAGGGACTAGCGGGGGGCTTTCAGGTCCCGTACTTC
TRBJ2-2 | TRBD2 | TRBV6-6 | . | CASSYSRGGVGELFF | TGTGCCAGCAGTTACTCGCGGGGGGGCGTCGGGGAGCTGTTTTTT
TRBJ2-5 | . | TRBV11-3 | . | CASSLRGEETQYF | TGTGCCAGCAGCTTACGCGGGGAGGAGACCCAGTACTTC
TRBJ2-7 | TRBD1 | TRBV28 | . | CASSLGGQGSYEQYF | TGTGCCAGCAGTTTAGGGGGACAGGGATCCTACGAGCAGTACTTC
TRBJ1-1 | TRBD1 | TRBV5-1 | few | CASSAPGQGVRGGTEAFF | TGCGCCAGCAGCGCTCCGGGACAGGGTGTGAGAGGGGGCACTGAAGCTTTCTTT
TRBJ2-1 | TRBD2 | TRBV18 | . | CASSPLVAGVGFGEQFF | TGTGCCAGCTCACCCCTAGTCGCGGGGGTGGGGTTTGGTGAGCAGTTCTTC
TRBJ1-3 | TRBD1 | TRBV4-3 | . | CASSQKTGINTIYF | TGCGCCAGCAGCCAAAAGACAGGGATAAACACCATATATTTT
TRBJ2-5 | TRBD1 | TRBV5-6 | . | CASSSTGEGETQYF | TGTGCCAGCAGCTCGACAGGGGAAGGGGAGACCCAGTACTTC
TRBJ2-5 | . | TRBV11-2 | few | CASSRDQGIQETQYF | TGTGCCAGCAGCAGGGACCAGGGGATCCAAGAGACCCAGTACTTC
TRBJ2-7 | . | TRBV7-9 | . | CASSYAMTGQYF | TGTGCCAGCAGCTACGCTATGACGGGGCAGTACTTC
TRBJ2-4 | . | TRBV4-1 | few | CASSQEKGVRYF | TGCGCCAGCAGCCAAGAAAAGGGGGTGCGGTACTTC
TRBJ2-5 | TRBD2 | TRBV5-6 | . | CASSLVAGGPKRETQYF | TGTGCCAGCAGCTTGGTGGCGGGGGGGCCCAAGAGGGAGACCCAGTACTTC
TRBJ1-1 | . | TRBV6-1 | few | CASRVQGNTEAFF | TGTGCCAGCAGAGTCCAGGGGAACACTGAAGCTTTCTTT
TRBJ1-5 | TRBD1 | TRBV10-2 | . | CASREGQGAYQPQHF | TGCGCCAGCAGAGAGGGACAGGGGGCCTATCAGCCCCAGCATTTT
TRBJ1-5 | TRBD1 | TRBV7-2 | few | CASSLEGTANQPQHF | TGTGCCAGCAGCTTAGAGGGGACAGCAAATCAGCCCCAGCATTTT
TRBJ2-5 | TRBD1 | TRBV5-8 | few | CASSLDRGVETQYF | TGTGCCAGCAGCTTGGACAGGGGAGTTGAGACCCAGTACTTC
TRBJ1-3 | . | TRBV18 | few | CASSPLTESSGNTIYF | TGTGCCAGCTCACCACTCACGGAGAGCTCTGGAAACACCATATATTTT
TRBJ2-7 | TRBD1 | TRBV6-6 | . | CATDSDRAYEQYF | TGTGCCACAGACTCGGACAGGGCCTACGAGCAGTACTTC
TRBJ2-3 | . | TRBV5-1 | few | CASSLAGGDLTDTQYF | TGCGCCAGCAGCTTGGCGGGGGGCGACCTCACAGATACGCAGTATTTT
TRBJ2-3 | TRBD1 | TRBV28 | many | CASRAGTGTDTQYF | TGTGCCAGCAGGGCCGGGACAGGGACTGATACGCAGTATTTT
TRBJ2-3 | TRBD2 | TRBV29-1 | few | CSVSGGATDTQYF | TGCAGCGTAAGCGGGGGGGCGACAGATACGCAGTATTTT
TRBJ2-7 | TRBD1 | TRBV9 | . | CASSVAPGQLSYEQYF | TGTGCCAGCAGCGTAGCTCCGGGACAGCTCTCCTACGAGCAGTACTTC
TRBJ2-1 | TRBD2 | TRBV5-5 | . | CASSQGTSPYNEQFF | TGTGCCAGCAGCCAGGGGACTAGCCCTTACAATGAGCAGTTCTTC
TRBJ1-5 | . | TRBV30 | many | CAWSGQGLQPQHF | TGTGCCTGGAGTGGCCAGGGTCTTCAGCCCCAGCATTTT
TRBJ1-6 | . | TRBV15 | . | CATSRDLQTPALHSPLHF | TGTGCCACCAGCAGAGACCTCCAAACGCCGGCACTACATTCACCCCTCCACTTT
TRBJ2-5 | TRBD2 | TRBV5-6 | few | CASSLGGGPETQYF | TGTGCCAGCAGCTTGGGCGGGGGGCCAGAGACCCAGTACTTC
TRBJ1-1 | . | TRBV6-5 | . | CASSYLYAGGTEAFF | TGTGCCAGCAGTTACTTATATGCAGGAGGAACTGAAGCTTTCTTT
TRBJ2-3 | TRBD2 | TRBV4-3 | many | CASSHLREGTDTQYF | TGCGCCAGCAGCCATCTAAGGGAGGGAACAGATACGCAGTATTTT
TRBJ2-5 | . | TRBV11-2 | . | CASSPRRGAETQYF | TGTGCCAGCAGCCCTCGTAGGGGCGCAGAGACCCAGTACTTC
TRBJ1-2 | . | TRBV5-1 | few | CASSLASGSYGYTF | TGCGCCAGCAGCTTGGCGTCAGGAAGCTATGGCTACACCTTC
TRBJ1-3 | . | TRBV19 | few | CASSIDHRSSGNTIYF | TGTGCCAGTAGTATAGACCACAGGTCCTCTGGAAACACCATATATTTT
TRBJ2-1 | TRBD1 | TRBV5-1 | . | CASSARGPGQGPRSSYNEQFF | TGCGCCAGCAGCGCGCGGGGGCCGGGACAGGGGCCAAGGAGCTCCTACAATGAGCAGTTCTTC
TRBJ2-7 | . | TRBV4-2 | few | CASSLTYEQYF | TGTGCCAGCAGCTTAACCTACGAGCAGTACTTC
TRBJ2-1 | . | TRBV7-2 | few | CASSTQSRDEQFF | TGTGCCAGCAGCACCCAGTCCCGGGATGAGCAGTTCTTC
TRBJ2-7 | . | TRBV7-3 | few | CASSHGGARKYEQYF | TGTGCCAGCAGCCATGGGGGGGCACGAAAGTACGAGCAGTACTTC
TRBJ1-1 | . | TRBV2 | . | CASRGDGWNTEAFF | TGTGCCAGCAGGGGAGATGGATGGAACACTGAAGCTTTCTTT
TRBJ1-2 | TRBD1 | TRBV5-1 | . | CASSLGDRNYGYTF | TGCGCCAGCAGCTTAGGGGACAGAAACTATGGCTACACCTTC